These 9 T cell receptor beta chains were all obtained from the same sample, sequenced in a study of shared clonotypes between healthy human individuals. Naive CD8 cells lacked CD45RO and underwent positive selection for CCR7, leaving out terminally differentiated effector memory CD45RA+ cells. Sequenced by immunoSEQ multiplex PCR; TCRdb stores in-frame clones only, minus some. The sample has approximately 840,000 clones; 90% to 97% are singletons. Material: naive CD8+ T cells sorted from blood. These receptors came from a young man in good health.

The rearrangement joins TRBV15 to TRBJ2-1; D unclear. V dropped 3 bases and J dropped 6 bases, with 9 bases sitting between them. CDR1 and CDR2 from the germline V gene are LNHNV and YYDKDF (reference sequence). The CDR3 totals 13 residues. CDR3 DNA: TGTGCCACCAGCAGCTCGGGCGTCAATGAGCAGTTCTTC. It codes for CATSSSGVNEQFF.

V and J are TRBV6-1 and TRBJ2-7, with unresolved D. Per germline, CDR1 MNHNS and CDR2 SASEGT. Trimming stripped 1 base from V and 10 bases from J, with 8 bases between. This CDR3 has 11 residues. CDR3 sequence reads: CASSEGTEQYF. The DNA for the CDR3 is TGTGCCAGCAGTGAAGGAACGGAACAGTACTTC.

The rearrangement uses TRBV4-3 and TRBJ1-5; perhaps TRBD1 as D (6 bases). Germline assignment: CDR1 LGHNA and CDR2 YSLEER. Deletions cut 1 base from V and 0 bases from J, with 13 bases between. The CDR3 is made up of 17 amino acids. CDR3 amino acids: CASSQGARGNSNQPQHF. The CDR3 bases are TGCGCCAGCAGCCAAGGTGCGAGGGGGAATAGCAATCAGCCCCAGCATTTT.

This sequence joins TRBV5-5 and TRBJ1-1; D call uncertain. The CDR3 spans 14 residues. CDR1 SGHKS and CDR2 YYEKEE come from the germline V gene (reference sequence). V gave up 1 base and J gave up 0 bases, with 7 bases separating them. CDR3 sequence: CASSLNRLNTEAFF. The CDR3 nucleotides are TGTGCCAGCAGCTTGAACCGCCTGAACACTGAAGCTTTCTTT.

V and J are TRBV7-2 and TRBJ2-2; 8 bases are shared with TRBD1. The V and J ends lost 3 bases and 5 bases, in that order; junction bases with no gene match: 11. The CDR3 contains 17 residues. Germline V lookup: CDR1 SGHTA, CDR2 FQGNSA. The CDR3, as DNA: TGTGCCAGCAGCTTGCCCCGAGGGACAGGTCCTACCGGGGAGCTGTTTTTT. Protein sequence: CASSLPRGTGPTGELFF.

The chain carries TRBV27 and TRBJ1-4; 8 nucleotides match TRBD1. Germline-derived CDR1 and CDR2 are MNHEY and SMNVEV (reference sequence). CDR3 length: 16 amino acids. The V and J ends lost 3 bases and 2 bases, in that order; junction bases with no gene match: 5. The CDR3 sequence is CASSFSRTGTNEKLFF. In DNA form, the CDR3 reads TGTGCCAGCAGTTTTTCGCGGACAGGGACTAATGAAAAACTGTTTTTT.

This clone appeared a single time. This sample includes further DNA sequences coding for the same CDR3. The chain employs TRBV9 and TRBJ2-7; 9 bases fit TRBD2. The CDR3 extends over 14 amino acids. Germline loops: CDR1 SGDLS, CDR2 YYNGEE. Trimming cost V 0 bases and J 5 bases; bases outside gene matches: 3. CDR3 loop: CASSVGASGNEQYF. CDR3 nucleotides: TGTGCCAGCAGCGTAGGGGCTAGCGGGAACGAGCAGTACTTC.

J is TRBJ2-1 and V is TRBV29-1, with TRBD2 as a possible D gene (5 bases). Germline loops: CDR1 SQVTM, CDR2 ANQGSEA. V lost 4 bases and J lost 8, with 12 bases in between. The CDR3 has 12 residues. This CDR3 is CSVGRVGDEQFF. CDR3 DNA: TGCAGCGTTGGACGGGTGGGAGATGAGCAGTTCTTC.

This chain joins TRBV6-5 and TRBJ2-7, with no clear D. The CDR3 covers 14 residues. Germline V gene sequence: CDR1 MNHEY, CDR2 SVGAGI. V was pared by 2 bases and J by 4 bases, with 12 bases between. CDR3 in amino acids: CASSYGVGDYEQYF. The CDR3 region has the DNA TGTGCCAGCAGTTACGGGGTAGGAGATTACGAGCAGTACTTC.